The 3 T cell receptor beta chains below come from one sample, sequenced in a study of T cell responses to AZD1222 COVID-19 vaccine. The protocol was immunoSEQ multiplex PCR, while the TCRdb copy is restricted to in-frame clones and leaves out a portion. Counted here are about 170,000 clones, 75% to 90% occurring once; the ten biggest clones make up 6.9%. The starting material was peripheral blood, obtained on day 0 of AZD1222 vaccination. These receptors all stem from an adult in good health.

The rearrangement links TRBV6-5 to TRBJ1-3; D may be TRBD1 (5 bases). CDR1 MNHEY and CDR2 SVGAGI come from the germline V gene. The CDR3 loop spans 15 amino acids. Trimming removed 5 bases at V and 6 bases at J, with 17 bases between. CDR3 DNA sequence: TGTGCCAGCAGTCCAGGGCGAACTGCAACAAACACCATATATTTT. This encodes CASSPGRTATNTIYF.

This clone has more than one count but fewer than ten. The chain couples TRBV7-9 to TRBJ1-1; the D gene is possibly TRBD1 (6 bases). V lost 4 bases to trimming and J lost 2 bases, with 11 bases between them. Germline values: CDR1 SEHNR, CDR2 FQNEAQ (reference sequence). This CDR3 has 14 amino acids. This chain's CDR3 is CASSWGQINTEAFF. CDR3 bases: TGTGCCAGCAGCTGGGGACAAATTAACACTGAAGCTTTCTTT.

V gene TRBV10-3 combines with J gene TRBJ1-4; D is uncertain. Trimming stripped 6 bases from V and 8 bases from J, with 16 bases between. The germline V gene has CDR1 ENHRY and CDR2 SYGVKD. The CDR3 sequence is 14 residues long. This chain's CDR3 is CAIREVGSEEKLFF. CDR3 DNA: TGTGCCATCAGAGAGGTTGGCAGCGAGGAAAAACTGTTTTTT.